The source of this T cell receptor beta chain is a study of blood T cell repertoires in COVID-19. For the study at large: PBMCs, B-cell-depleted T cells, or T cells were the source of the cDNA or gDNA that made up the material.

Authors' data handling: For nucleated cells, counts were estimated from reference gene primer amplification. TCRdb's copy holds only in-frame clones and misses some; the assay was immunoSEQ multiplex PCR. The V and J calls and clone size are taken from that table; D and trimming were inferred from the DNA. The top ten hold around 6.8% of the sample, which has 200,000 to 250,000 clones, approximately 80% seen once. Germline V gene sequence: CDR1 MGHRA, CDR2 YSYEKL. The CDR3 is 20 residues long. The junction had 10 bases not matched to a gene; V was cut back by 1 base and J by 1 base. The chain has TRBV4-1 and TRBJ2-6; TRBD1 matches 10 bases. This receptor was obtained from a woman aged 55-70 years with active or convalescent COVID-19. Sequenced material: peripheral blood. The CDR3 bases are TGCGCCAGCAGCCAAGTGTTTGTGGGACAGGGGTTATCTGGGGCCAACGTCCTGACTTTC. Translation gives CASSQVFVGQGLSGANVLTF.